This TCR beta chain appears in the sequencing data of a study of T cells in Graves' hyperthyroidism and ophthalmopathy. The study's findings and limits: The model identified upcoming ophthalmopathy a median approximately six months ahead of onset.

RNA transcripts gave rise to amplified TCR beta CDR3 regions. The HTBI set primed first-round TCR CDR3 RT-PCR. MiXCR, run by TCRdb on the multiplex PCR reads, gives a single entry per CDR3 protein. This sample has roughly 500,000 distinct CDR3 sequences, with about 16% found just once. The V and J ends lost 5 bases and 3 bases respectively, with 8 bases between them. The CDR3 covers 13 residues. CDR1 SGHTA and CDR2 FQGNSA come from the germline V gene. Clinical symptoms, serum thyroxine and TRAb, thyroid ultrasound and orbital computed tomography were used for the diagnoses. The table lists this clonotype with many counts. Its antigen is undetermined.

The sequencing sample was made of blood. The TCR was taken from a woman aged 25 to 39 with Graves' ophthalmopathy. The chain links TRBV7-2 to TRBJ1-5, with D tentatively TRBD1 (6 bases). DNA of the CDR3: TGTGCCAGCAGCCAGGGGCTCAATCAGCCCCAGCATTTT. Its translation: CASSQGLNQPQHF.